The 19 T cell receptor beta chains listed next were all sequenced from one sample in a study of beta chain features in type 1 diabetes. Expressed TCRB transcripts were sequenced after all isolated RNA was converted to cDNA. Repertoires were generated with immunoSEQ multiplex PCR, while TCRdb's copy carries only in-frame clones and drops some. The table records approximately 140,000 clones, approximately 10% of them present only once. No cognate antigen is known for these TCRs. General study results and limits: TCRB CDR3s were moderately but significantly shorter in Type 1 diabetes patients in all four CD4+ subsets.

Source material: central memory CD4+ T cells from blood. The origin of the receptors is a man aged 30-40 years with type 1 diabetes.

A few counts support this clone. The chain joins TRBV5-4 to TRBJ1-3; D not resolved. The V end was cut by 2 bases, the J end by 2 bases, with 8 bases between. The length of the CDR3 is 14 residues. The germline V gene encodes CDR1 SGHNT and CDR2 YYREEE (reference sequence). CDR3 sequence reads: CASSFLGAGNTIYF. The CDR3 DNA follows: TGTGCCAGCAGCTTCCTCGGGGCTGGAAACACCATATATTTT. The full variable domain, with the rest looked up from reference TRBV5-4 and TRBJ1-3, is ETGVTQSPTHLIKTRGQQVTLRCSSQSGHNTVSWYQQALGQGPQFIFQYYREEENGRGNFPPRFSGLQFPNYSSELNVNALELDDSALYLCASSFLGAGNTIYFGEGSWLTVV.

Only a few counts were recorded for this clone. This chain connects TRBV5-1 to TRBJ2-1; D call uncertain. The CDR3 loop spans 13 amino acids. Trimming removed 7 bases from V and 6 bases from J, with 14 bases in between. Germline-derived CDR1 and CDR2 are SGHRS and YFSETQ. The CDR3 region is CASANAGLNEQFF. The CDR3 nucleotides are TGCGCCAGCGCCAACGCTGGGCTCAATGAGCAGTTCTTC.

This chain joins TRBV7-9 and TRBJ2-7; possible D gene TRBD2, 7 bases. From germline, CDR1 is SEHNR and CDR2 FQNEAQ (reference sequence). The germline V and J ends were trimmed by 3 bases and 2 bases, with 11 bases remaining between them. This CDR3 region has 14 residues. CDR3: CASSLQGGAYEQYF. The DNA of the CDR3 is TGTGCCAGCAGCTTGCAAGGGGGGGCCTACGAGCAGTACTTC.

This clone has only a few counts. The chain uses TRBV4-2 and TRBJ2-1; a possible D gene is TRBD1 (6 bases). Germline V CDR1 and CDR2: LGHNA, YNFKEQ. The CDR3 loop spans 15 amino acids. The germline V and J ends were trimmed by 1 base and 8 bases, with 15 bases remaining between them. CDR3 amino acids: CASSQGKSRGDEQFF. CDR3 nucleotides: TGTGCCAGCAGCCAAGGAAAATCCAGGGGCGATGAGCAGTTCTTC.

The chain is built from TRBV11-2 and TRBJ2-5, with D maybe TRBD2 (5 bases). The germline V gene encodes CDR1 SGHAT and CDR2 FQNNGV. The CDR3 extends over 13 amino acids. V lost 3 bases to trimming and J lost 5 bases, with 10 bases between them. The CDR3 spells CASSLDSDETQYF. The CDR3 DNA reads TGTGCCAGCAGCTTGGACTCGGATGAGACCCAGTACTTC.

The V call is TRBV6-6, the J call TRBJ2-1; D call uncertain. Germline CDR1 and CDR2: MNHNY and SVGAGI (reference sequence). Trimming took off 6 bases at V and 3 bases at J, with 6 bases between the two ends. The CDR3 runs 12 residues. For the CDR3, the DNA is TGTGCCAGCAGATCCTACTACAATGAGCAGTTCTTC. Translating gives CASRSYYNEQFF.

The CDR3 nucleotides read TGTGCCAGCAGAAGAACAGGGACAATGAACACTGAAGCTTTCTTT. Its protein is CASRRTGTMNTEAFF. The chain employs TRBV13 and TRBJ1-1, with D tentatively TRBD1 (6 bases). Germline loops: CDR1 PRHDT, CDR2 FYEKMQ (reference sequence). V was shortened by 6 bases and J by 0 bases, with 14 bases between the two germline ends. The CDR3 contains 15 residues.

The V gene is TRBV7-2, the J gene TRBJ2-5; 8 bases match TRBD2. The length of the CDR3 is 14 residues. Germline V CDR1 and CDR2: SGHTA, FQGNSA. Germline trimming cut 4 bases from V and 4 bases from J; bases unmatched to any gene: 5. CDR3 DNA: TGTGCCAGCAGCTCCCGGGGGGGCCGAGAGACCCAGTACTTC. It is translated as CASSSRGGRETQYF.

This clone was observed a few times. The chain's CDR3 is CASSIGMLGTSSGANVLTF. CDR3 nucleotides: TGTGCCAGTAGTATCGGAATGCTAGGGACTAGCTCTGGGGCCAACGTCCTGACTTTC. The genes are TRBV19 and TRBJ2-6, with 8 bases aligning to TRBD2. Per the germline V gene, CDR1 is LNHDA and CDR2 is SQIVND (reference sequence). V lost 3 bases and J lost 0; bases outside the gene matches: 10. The CDR3 extends over 19 amino acids. The full variable domain, in which reference TRBV19 and TRBJ2-6 provide the parts outside the CDR3, is DGGITQSPKYLFRKEGQNVTLSCEQNLNHDAMYWYRQDPGQGLRLIYYSQIVNDFQKGDIAEGYSVSREKKESFPLTVTSAQKNPTAFYLCASSIGMLGTSSGANVLTFGAGSRLTVL.

This clone turned up a few times. The genes are TRBV4-3 and TRBJ2-1; D is unresolved. Deletions cut 0 bases from V and 0 bases from J, with 6 bases between. Germline CDR1 is LGHNA and CDR2 is YSLEER. This CDR3 has 15 residues. The CDR3 DNA sequence: TGCGCCAGCAGCCAAGATCCTAGCTCCTACAATGAGCAGTTCTTC. Its translation: CASSQDPSSYNEQFF.

This rearrangement joins TRBV5-1 to TRBJ1-6, with 9 bases that match TRBD1. The CDR3 is made up of 15 amino acids. Trimming took 3 bases from V and 9 from J; bases not matched to a gene: 7. Germline V gene data show CDR1 as SGHRS and CDR2 as YFSETQ. The CDR3 loop is CASSSGQGGGSPLHF. The CDR3 region has the DNA TGCGCCAGCAGCTCGGGACAGGGTGGTGGTTCACCCCTCCACTTT.

This chain connects TRBV5-6 to TRBJ1-6, with 9 bases aligning to TRBD1. J gave up 10 bases and V 4 bases, and 6 bases lay outside the gene matches. The germline CDR1 and CDR2 sequences are SGHDT and YYEEEE. There are 14 residues in the CDR3. The CDR3 sequence: CASSKGQGLSPLHF. The CDR3 nucleotides are TGTGCCAGCAGCAAGGGACAGGGTTTGTCACCCCTCCACTTT.

Only a few counts were recorded for this clone. This sequence joins TRBV5-1 and TRBJ2-5; the match to TRBD2 covers 15 bases. The V gene's germline CDR1 is SGHRS and CDR2 YFSETQ. Trimming cost V 4 bases and J 5 bases; bases outside gene matches: 12. The CDR3 spans 18 residues. The CDR3 reads CASSRTGTSGGIGETQYF. CDR3 sequence (DNA): TGCGCCAGCAGCAGGACCGGGACTAGCGGGGGGATCGGGGAGACCCAGTACTTC.

This clone was seen more than once but under ten times. The CDR3 nucleotides are TGTGCCAGCAGCTTAGGAGGGCCGGGACAGCATTTGGATACGCAGTATTTT. This encodes CASSLGGPGQHLDTQYF. V usage is TRBV7-6 and J usage is TRBJ2-3, with TRBD1 matching 7 bases. Trimming cost V 1 base and J 6 bases; bases outside gene matches: 13. The length of the CDR3 is 17 residues. The germline V gene has CDR1 SGHVS and CDR2 FNYEAQ.

This clone was counted only a few times. The V and J genes are TRBV10-3 and TRBJ2-2; tentatively, D is TRBD2 (6 bases). This CDR3 region has 16 residues. Germline CDR1 and CDR2: ENHRY and SYGVKD. With 0 bases removed from V and 2 bases from J, the gap between germline ends came to 10 bases. CDR3 nucleotides: TGTGCCATCAGTGAGTCTGGCGGGGCCAACACCGGGGAGCTGTTTTTT. This codes for CAISESGGANTGELFF.

The genes are TRBV28 and TRBJ2-3; perhaps TRBD2 as D (6 bases). Trimming removed 4 bases from V and 5 bases from J, with 10 bases in between. The germline gives CDR1 MDHEN, CDR2 SYDVKM. This CDR3 region has 13 residues. CDR3 coding DNA: TGTGCCAGCAGTTCCCTGGGAGGAGATACGCAGTATTTT. The encoded protein is CASSSLGGDTQYF. The complete variable domain, with remaining parts taken from reference TRBV28 and TRBJ2-3, reads DVKVTQSSRYLVKRTGEKVFLECVQDMDHENMFWYRQDPGLGLRLIYFSYDVKMKEKGDIPEGYSVSREKKERFSLILESASTNQTSMYLCASSSLGGDTQYFGPGTRLTVL.

This clone occurred a few times. This chain uses TRBV7-6 with TRBJ2-5, with no clear D. The CDR3 runs to 12 residues. Germline CDR1 is SGHVS and CDR2 is FNYEAQ. V was cut by 5 bases and J by 0 bases, with 4 bases left in between. The CDR3, as DNA: TGTGCCAGCAGCCGGTACCAAGAGACCCAGTACTTC. This sequence encodes CASSRYQETQYF.

The chain combines TRBV2 with TRBJ1-2; D not certain. The CDR3 totals 13 residues. Germline lookup yields CDR1 SNHLY and CDR2 FYNNEI. V gave up 1 base and J gave up 6 bases, with 9 bases separating them. The CDR3 loop is CASSEGMADGYTF. The CDR3 DNA follows: TGTGCCAGCAGTGAAGGAATGGCAGATGGCTACACCTTC.

Comments on this clone: Other DNA sequences within the sample encode an identical CDR3. The chain links TRBV7-3 to TRBJ1-2, with D tentatively TRBD1 (6 bases). The CDR3 extends over 13 amino acids. Germline CDR1 SGHTA, CDR2 FQGTGA. V gave up 3 bases and J gave up 6 bases, with 11 bases separating them. Here the CDR3 DNA reads TGTGCCAGCAGCTTTGGGCCAGGGGATGGCTACACCTTC. It translates to CASSFGPGDGYTF.